The 10 T cell receptor beta chains given below trace back to one sample, sequenced in a study of T-cell reconstitution after alpha-beta-depleted transplantation in children. Researchers prepared the TCRbeta library using unique molecular identifiers, the study reports. TCRdb called the PCR reads again in MiXCR, with one record for every CDR3 protein. The data contain about 340,000 distinct CDR3 sequences, about 14% of them singletons. Sequencing used PBMCs, obtained from the stem cell graft. These receptors were collected from a human donor who donated a stem cell graft to a child with Fanconi anemia.

This clonotype was recorded a few times. The chain couples TRBV5-1 to TRBJ1-2, with D unresolved. Germline V gene data show CDR1 as SGHRS and CDR2 as YFSETQ. This CDR3 has 15 amino acids. Trimming pared 0 bases from V and 0 bases from J, leaving 9 bases between. The CDR3 is CASSLEGRPNYGYTF. The CDR3 nucleotides are TGCGCCAGCAGCTTGGAAGGCAGGCCTAACTATGGCTACACCTTC.

This clonotype was detected ten times or more. The gene calls are TRBV29-1 and TRBJ2-7; 7 nucleotides align to TRBD1. Losses at the gene ends were 6 bases for V and 6 bases for J; bases not matched to a gene: 5. Germline CDR1 is SQVTM and CDR2 is ANQGSEA. This CDR3 is 11 amino acids long. DNA of the CDR3: TGCAGCGTCGGGACAGCAGGCGAGCAGTACTTC. This encodes CSVGTAGEQYF.

The J gene is TRBJ1-6, the V gene TRBV11-2; D perhaps matches TRBD1 (5 bases). V was cut by 2 bases and J by 10 bases, with 18 bases left in between. The CDR3 consists of 16 residues. Per the germline V gene, CDR1 is SGHAT and CDR2 is FQNNGV. CDR3 amino acids: CASSLTAPQKGSPLHF. The CDR3 coding sequence is TGTGCCAGCAGCTTAACTGCTCCCCAGAAGGGGTCACCCCTCCACTTT.

This clonotype has more than one count but fewer than ten. The V and J genes are TRBV7-9 and TRBJ2-3; D uncertain. The ends were cut back, 5 bases at V and 0 bases at J, with 9 bases in the middle. There are 14 residues in the CDR3. Germline assignment: CDR1 SEHNR and CDR2 FQNEAQ (reference sequence). DNA for the CDR3: TGTGCCAGCAGCCCGTCGGTTAGCACAGATACGCAGTATTTT. Its translation: CASSPSVSTDTQYF.

This clonotype was detected ten times or more. At one end the junction does not follow the germline gene, possibly because of a read error. The rearrangement joins TRBV7-2 to TRBJ2-5; D is undetermined. This CDR3 contains 14 residues. In germline, CDR1 is SGHTA, CDR2 FQGNSA. CDR3: CASSLAPRTAPKDF. CDR3 in DNA: TGTGCCAGCAGCTTAGCCCCCCGTACAGCGCCCAAGGACTTC.

The chain couples TRBV15 to TRBJ2-3, with TRBD1 as a possible D gene (5 bases). The CDR3 is 13 amino acids. Per the germline V gene, CDR1 is LNHNV and CDR2 is YYDKDF (reference sequence). Deletions cut 5 bases from V and 8 bases from J, with 14 bases between. CDR3 loop: CATSANPGPTQYF. The CDR3 region has the DNA TGTGCCACCAGCGCCAACCCAGGGCCTACGCAGTATTTT.

This clonotype was counted many times. The rearrangement joins TRBV15 to TRBJ2-1; TRBD1 agrees at 7 bases. V dropped 4 bases and J dropped 0; count of bases not matched to a gene: 3. The CDR3 is made up of 15 amino acids. Germline V CDR1 and CDR2: LNHNV, YYDKDF (reference sequence). CDR3 sequence: CATSIGTVSYNEQFF. In DNA form, the CDR3 reads TGTGCCACCAGCATAGGGACAGTCTCCTACAATGAGCAGTTCTTC.

In its sample, this clonotype was seen a few times. The chain carries TRBV2 and TRBJ2-1; 8 positions match TRBD2. CDR1 and CDR2 (germline): SNHLY, FYNNEI. This CDR3 has 14 residues. With 5 bases clipped from V and 0 bases from J, the junction kept 0 bases outside the gene matches. Here the CDR3 reads CASSTSGSYNEQFF. For the CDR3, the DNA is TGTGCCAGCAGTACTAGCGGCTCCTACAATGAGCAGTTCTTC.

The chain has TRBV7-9 and TRBJ1-1; D is uncertain. V was trimmed by 5 bases and J by 6 bases, leaving 13 bases between them. Germline values: CDR1 SEHNR, CDR2 FQNEAQ (reference sequence). The CDR3 totals 13 residues. CDR3 region: CASSRPRVAEAFF. In DNA form, the CDR3 reads TGTGCCAGCAGCCGTCCGAGGGTTGCTGAAGCTTTCTTT.

This clonotype was recorded many times. The rearrangement uses TRBV11-2 and TRBJ2-7, with D possibly matching TRBD1 (5 bases). The CDR3 has 12 residues. CDR1 is SGHAT, CDR2 FQNNGV, per germline. Trimming removed 6 bases at V and 3 bases at J, with 9 bases between. CDR3 in DNA: TGTGCCAGCAGTCTGACAGACTACGAGCAGTACTTC. Protein product: CASSLTDYEQYF. Full variable domain (missing parts from reference TRBV11-2 and TRBJ2-7): EAGVAQSPRYKIIEKRQSVAFWCNPISGHATLYWYQQILGQGPKLLIQFQNNGVVDDSQLPKDRFSAERLKGVDSTLKIQPAKLEDSAVYLCASSLTDYEQYFGPGTRLTVT.